What follows are 2 T cell receptor beta chains derived from one specimen sequenced in a study of blood T cell repertoires in COVID-19. Clones were read by immunoSEQ multiplex PCR, and TCRdb kept only the in-frame ones, dropping some. The repertoire holds some 110,000 clones, with more than 75% as singletons. The material sequenced was peripheral blood. The receptor source for this set is a man between 65 and 85 years old with acute or convalescent COVID-19.

The CDR3 loop is CASKYGTTEAFF. The DNA for the CDR3 is TGCGCCAGTAAATACGGTACCACTGAAGCTTTCTTT. The rearrangement links TRBV5-1 to TRBJ1-1; D uncertain. Germline V gives CDR1 SGHRS, CDR2 YFSETQ. The CDR3 covers 12 residues. V shed 8 bases and J shed 4 bases, with 12 bases lying between them.

The chain has TRBV5-8 and TRBJ1-5; 7 bases are a match to TRBD1. CDR3 length equals 15 residues. CDR1 and CDR2 (germline): SGHTS, YDEGEE. Unmatched junction bases numbered 9, after V lost 6 bases and J lost 3 bases. The CDR3 region is CASTGKGGINQPQHF. CDR3 nucleotide sequence: TGTGCCAGCACAGGGAAAGGGGGCATCAATCAGCCCCAGCATTTT.